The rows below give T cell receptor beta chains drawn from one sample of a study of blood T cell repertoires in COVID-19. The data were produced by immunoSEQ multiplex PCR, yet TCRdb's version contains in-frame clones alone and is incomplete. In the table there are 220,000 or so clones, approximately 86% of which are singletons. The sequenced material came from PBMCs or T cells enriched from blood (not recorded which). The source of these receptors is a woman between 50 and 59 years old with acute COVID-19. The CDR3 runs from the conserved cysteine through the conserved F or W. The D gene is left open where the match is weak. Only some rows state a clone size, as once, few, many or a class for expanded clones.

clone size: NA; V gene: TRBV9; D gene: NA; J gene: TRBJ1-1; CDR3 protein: CASSVVQGENTEAFF; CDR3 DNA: TGTGCCAGCAGCGTAGTACAGGGAGAGAACACTGAAGCTTTCTTT
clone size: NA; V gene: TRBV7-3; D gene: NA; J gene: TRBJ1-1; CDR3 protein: CASSSPDRDTEAFF; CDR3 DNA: TGTGCCAGCAGCTCCCCGGACAGAGACACTGAAGCTTTCTTT
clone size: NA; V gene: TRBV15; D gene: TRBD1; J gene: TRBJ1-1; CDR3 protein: CATSRDRDRATEAFF; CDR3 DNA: TGTGCCACCAGCAGAGATAGGGACAGGGCCACTGAAGCTTTCTTT
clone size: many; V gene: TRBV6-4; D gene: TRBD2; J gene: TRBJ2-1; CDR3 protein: CASAPSSGGPNEQFF; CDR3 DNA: TGTGCCAGCGCCCCTTCTAGCGGGGGACCCAATGAGCAGTTCTTC
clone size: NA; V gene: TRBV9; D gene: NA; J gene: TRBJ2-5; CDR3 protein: CASSTTGAQETQYF; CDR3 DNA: TGTGCCAGCAGCACCACAGGAGCTCAAGAGACCCAGTACTTC
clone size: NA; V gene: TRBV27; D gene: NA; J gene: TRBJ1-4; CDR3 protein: CASSFSGAELFF; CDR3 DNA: TGTGCCAGCAGTTTCTCGGGTGCAGAACTGTTTTTT
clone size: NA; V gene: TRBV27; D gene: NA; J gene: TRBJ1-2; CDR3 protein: CASSLSFSTLGGNAYGYTF; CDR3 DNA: TGTGCCAGCAGTTTATCGTTTTCAACTTTGGGAGGGAACGCCTATGGCTACACCTTC
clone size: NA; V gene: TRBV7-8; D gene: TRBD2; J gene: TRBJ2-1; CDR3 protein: CASSSRLAGVREQFF; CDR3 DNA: TGTGCCAGCAGCTCACGACTAGCGGGGGTTCGTGAGCAGTTCTTC
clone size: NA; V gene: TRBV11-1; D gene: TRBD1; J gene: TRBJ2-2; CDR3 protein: CASIGQAYAGELFF; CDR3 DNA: TGTGCCAGCATAGGACAGGCGTATGCCGGGGAGCTGTTTTTT
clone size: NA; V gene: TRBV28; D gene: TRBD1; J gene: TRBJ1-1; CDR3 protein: CASSLDRALDGEAFF; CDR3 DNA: TGTGCCAGCAGTTTAGACAGGGCTTTGGACGGTGAAGCTTTCTTT
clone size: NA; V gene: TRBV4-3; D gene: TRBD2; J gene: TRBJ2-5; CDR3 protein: CASSHDTSVEETQYF; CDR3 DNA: TGCGCCAGCAGCCACGATACTAGCGTTGAAGAGACCCAGTACTTC
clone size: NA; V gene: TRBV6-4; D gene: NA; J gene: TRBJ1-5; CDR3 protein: CASNLPGDQPQHF; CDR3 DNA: TGTGCCAGCAACCTCCCCGGAGATCAGCCCCAGCATTTT
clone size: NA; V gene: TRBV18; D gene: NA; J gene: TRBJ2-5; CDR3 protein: CASSPDFRETQYF; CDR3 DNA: TGTGCCAGCTCACCCGACTTTCGGGAGACCCAGTACTTC
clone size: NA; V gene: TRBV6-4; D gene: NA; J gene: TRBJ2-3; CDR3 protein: CASSQQGSDNTDTQYF; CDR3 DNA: TGTGCCAGCAGCCAACAGGGCTCCGACAACACAGATACGCAGTATTTT
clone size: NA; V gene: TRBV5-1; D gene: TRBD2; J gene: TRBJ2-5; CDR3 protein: CASSLAGLAGAETQYF; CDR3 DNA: TGCGCCAGCAGCTTGGCAGGACTAGCGGGAGCAGAGACCCAGTACTTC
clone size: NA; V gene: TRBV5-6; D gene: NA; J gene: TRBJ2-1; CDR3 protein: CASSLARDEQFF; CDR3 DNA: TGTGCCAGCAGCTTGGCACGGGATGAGCAGTTCTTC
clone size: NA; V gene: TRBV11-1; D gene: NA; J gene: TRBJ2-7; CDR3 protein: CASSFLEESSYEQYF; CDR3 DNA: TGTGCCAGCAGCTTTCTGGAGGAGAGCTCCTACGAGCAGTACTTC